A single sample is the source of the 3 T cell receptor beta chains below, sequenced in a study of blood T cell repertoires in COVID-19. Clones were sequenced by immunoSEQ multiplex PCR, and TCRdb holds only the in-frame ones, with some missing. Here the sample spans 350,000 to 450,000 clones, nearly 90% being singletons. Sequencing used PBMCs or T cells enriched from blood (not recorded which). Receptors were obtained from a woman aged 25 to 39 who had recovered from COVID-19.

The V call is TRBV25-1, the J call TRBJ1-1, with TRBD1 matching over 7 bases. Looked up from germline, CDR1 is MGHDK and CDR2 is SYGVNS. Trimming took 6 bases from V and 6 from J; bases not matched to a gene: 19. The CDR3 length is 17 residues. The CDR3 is CASSNDRVPIPIPEAFF. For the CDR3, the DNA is TGTGCCAGCAGCAACGACAGGGTGCCCATACCGATACCTGAAGCTTTCTTT.

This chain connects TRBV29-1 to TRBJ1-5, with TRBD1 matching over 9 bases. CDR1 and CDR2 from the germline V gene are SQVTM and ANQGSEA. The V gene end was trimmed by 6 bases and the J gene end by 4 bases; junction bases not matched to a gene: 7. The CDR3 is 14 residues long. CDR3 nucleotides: TGCAGCGTGGCCTCCGACAGGGGGAATCAGCCCCAGCATTTT. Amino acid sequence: CSVASDRGNQPQHF.

For the CDR3, the DNA is TGTGCTAGTGGTCCGGGACAGGGGGCACTCTATGAGCAGTTCTTC. It codes for CASGPGQGALYEQFF. This chain connects TRBV12-5 to TRBJ2-1; 12 nucleotides align to TRBD1. V lost 5 bases to trimming and J lost 8 bases; unmatched junction nucleotides: 7. Germline-derived CDR1 and CDR2 are LGHNT and FRNRAP. The CDR3 covers 15 residues.